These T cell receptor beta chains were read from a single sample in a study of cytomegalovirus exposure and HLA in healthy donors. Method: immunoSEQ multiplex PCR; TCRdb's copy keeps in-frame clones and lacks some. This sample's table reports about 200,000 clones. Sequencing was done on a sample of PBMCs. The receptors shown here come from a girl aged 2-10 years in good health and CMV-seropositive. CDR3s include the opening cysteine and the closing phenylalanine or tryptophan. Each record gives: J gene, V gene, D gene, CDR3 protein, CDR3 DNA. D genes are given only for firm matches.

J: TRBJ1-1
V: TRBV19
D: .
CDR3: CASSVQGPEAFF
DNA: TGTGCCAGTAGTGTACAGGGACCCGAAGCTTTCTTT

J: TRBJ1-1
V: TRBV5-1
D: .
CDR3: CASSSGPGNTEAFF
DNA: TGCGCCAGCAGCTCAGGACCGGGAAACACTGAAGCTTTCTTT

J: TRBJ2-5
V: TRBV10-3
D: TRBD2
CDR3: CAISGGLAGGQETQYF
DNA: TGTGCCATCAGTGGGGGGCTAGCGGGAGGGCAAGAGACCCAGTACTTC

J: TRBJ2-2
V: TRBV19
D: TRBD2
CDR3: CASSRSGLAAGELFF
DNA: TGTGCCAGTAGTCGGTCGGGACTAGCGGCCGGGGAGCTGTTTTTT

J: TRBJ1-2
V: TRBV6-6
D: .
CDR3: CASRALADYGYTF
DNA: TGTGCCAGCAGGGCCTTAGCGGACTATGGCTACACCTTC

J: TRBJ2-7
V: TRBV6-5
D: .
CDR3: CASSYSMTRGSYEQYF
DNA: TGTGCCAGCAGTTACTCGATGACTAGAGGGAGCTACGAGCAGTACTTC

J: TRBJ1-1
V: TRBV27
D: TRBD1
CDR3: CASSFDRGDTEAFF
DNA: TGTGCCAGCAGTTTTGACAGGGGGGACACTGAAGCTTTCTTT

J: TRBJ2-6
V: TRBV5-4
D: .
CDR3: CASSLEADSGANVLTF
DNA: TGTGCCAGCAGCTTGGAGGCGGACTCTGGGGCCAACGTCCTGACTTTC

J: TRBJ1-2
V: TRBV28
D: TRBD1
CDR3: CASSDTGTEYGYTF
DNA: TGTGCCAGCAGTGATACCGGGACAGAGTATGGCTACACCTTC

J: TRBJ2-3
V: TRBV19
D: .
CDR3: CASSPGQTDTQYF
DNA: TGTGCCAGTAGCCCTGGGCAAACAGATACGCAGTATTTT

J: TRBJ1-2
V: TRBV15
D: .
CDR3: CATSGGPTGSGSYTF
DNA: TGTGCCACCAGCGGAGGACCAACAGGGTCAGGTAGCTACACCTTC

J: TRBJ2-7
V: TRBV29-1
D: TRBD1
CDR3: CSAQNRGMEYGQYF
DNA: TGCAGCGCCCAAAACAGGGGGATGGAGTACGGGCAGTACTTC

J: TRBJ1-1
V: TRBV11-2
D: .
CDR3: CASSPFEGVGTEAFF
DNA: TGTGCCAGCAGCCCTTTCGAGGGAGTCGGCACTGAAGCTTTCTTT

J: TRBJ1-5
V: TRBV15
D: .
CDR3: CATSRGTAEPQHF
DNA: TGTGCCACCAGCAGAGGGACAGCGGAGCCCCAGCATTTT

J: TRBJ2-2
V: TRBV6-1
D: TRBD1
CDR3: CASRRTGANTGELFF
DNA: TGTGCCAGCAGGAGGACAGGGGCGAACACCGGGGAGCTGTTTTTT

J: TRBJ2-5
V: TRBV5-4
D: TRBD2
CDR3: CASSWGTSGRGTETQYF
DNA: TGTGCCAGCAGCTGGGGGACTAGCGGGAGAGGCACCGAGACCCAGTACTTC

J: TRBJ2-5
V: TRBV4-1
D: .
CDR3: CASSQEARHQETQYF
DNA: TGCGCCAGCAGCCAAGAAGCGAGACACCAAGAGACCCAGTACTTC

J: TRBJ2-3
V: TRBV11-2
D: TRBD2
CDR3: CASTPHGRSADTQYF
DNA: TGTGCCAGCACCCCTCACGGGAGGAGTGCGGATACGCAGTATTTT

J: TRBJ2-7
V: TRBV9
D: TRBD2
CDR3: CASSAGGTSGREEQYF
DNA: TGTGCCAGCAGCGCTGGGGGGACTAGCGGGAGGGAAGAGCAGTACTTC

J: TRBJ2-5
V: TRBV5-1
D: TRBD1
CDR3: CASSAGTDRGRGETQYF
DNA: TGCGCCAGCAGCGCCGGCACCGACAGGGGGAGAGGAGAGACCCAGTACTTC

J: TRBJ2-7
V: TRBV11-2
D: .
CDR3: CASSPPGVAEIYEQYF
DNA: TGTGCCAGCAGTCCCCCCGGGGTAGCGGAAATCTACGAGCAGTACTTC

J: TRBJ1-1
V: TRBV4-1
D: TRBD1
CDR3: CASSPWGTGALVANTEAFF
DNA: TGCGCCAGCAGCCCTTGGGGGACAGGGGCTTTGGTAGCCAACACTGAAGCTTTCTTT

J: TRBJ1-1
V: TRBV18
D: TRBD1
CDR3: CASSPGDRGHAFF
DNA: TGTGCCAGCTCACCAGGGGACAGGGGGCATGCTTTCTTT

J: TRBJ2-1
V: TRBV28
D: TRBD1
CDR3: CASSTLTGGQGAYNEQFF
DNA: TGTGCCAGCAGCACATTAACGGGGGGACAGGGTGCCTACAATGAGCAGTTCTTC

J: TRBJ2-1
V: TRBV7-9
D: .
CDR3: CASSPYIYSSYNEQFF
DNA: TGTGCCAGCAGCCCTTACATTTACAGCTCCTACAATGAGCAGTTCTTC

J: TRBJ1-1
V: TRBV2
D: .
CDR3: CASNPGPLTEAFF
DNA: TGTGCCAGCAACCCGGGTCCGTTGACTGAAGCTTTCTTT

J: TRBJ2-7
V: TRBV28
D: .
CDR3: CASSLPGYEQYF
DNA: TGTGCCAGCAGTTTACCGGGCTACGAGCAGTACTTC

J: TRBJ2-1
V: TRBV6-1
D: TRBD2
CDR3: CASSGTSGFPRGAYNEQFF
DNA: TGTGCCAGCAGTGGTACTAGCGGGTTCCCCCGGGGTGCTTACAATGAGCAGTTCTTC

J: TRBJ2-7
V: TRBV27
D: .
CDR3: CASSLFGGQREQYF
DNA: TGTGCCAGCAGTTTATTCGGAGGGCAGCGGGAGCAGTACTTC

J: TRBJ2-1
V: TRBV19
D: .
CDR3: CASSIPVYNEQFF
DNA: TGTGCCAGTAGTATACCAGTCTACAATGAGCAGTTCTTC

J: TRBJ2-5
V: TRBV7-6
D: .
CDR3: CASSRDPGKETQYF
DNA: TGTGCCAGCAGCCGAGACCCGGGAAAAGAGACCCAGTACTTC

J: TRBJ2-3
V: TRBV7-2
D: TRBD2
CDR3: CASSLVAGDTDTQYF
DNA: TGTGCCAGCAGCTTAGTAGCGGGAGATACAGATACGCAGTATTTT

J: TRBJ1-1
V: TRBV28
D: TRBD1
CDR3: CASTPPGDRGPFF
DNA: TGTGCCAGCACCCCCCCCGGGGACAGGGGGCCTTTCTTT

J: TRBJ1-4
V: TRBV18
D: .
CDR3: CASSRAAGANEKLFF
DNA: TGTGCCAGCTCACGGGCTGCTGGCGCTAATGAAAAACTGTTTTTT

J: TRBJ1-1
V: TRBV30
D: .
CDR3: CAWSVSWGRSVGTEAFF
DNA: TGTGCCTGGAGTGTCTCGTGGGGGCGCAGCGTAGGCACTGAAGCTTTCTTT

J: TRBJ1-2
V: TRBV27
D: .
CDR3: CASRGTGTSYGYTF
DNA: TGTGCCAGCAGGGGAACCGGGACTTCCTATGGCTACACCTTC

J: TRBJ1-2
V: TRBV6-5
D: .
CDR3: CASSYNRSPNYGYTF
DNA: TGTGCCAGCAGTTACAACAGGTCCCCTAACTATGGCTACACCTTC

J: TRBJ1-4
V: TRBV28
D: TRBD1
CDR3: CASSLRGRFNEKLFF
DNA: TGTGCCAGCAGTTTAAGGGGGCGGTTTAATGAAAAACTGTTTTTT

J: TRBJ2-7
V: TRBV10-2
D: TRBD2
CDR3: CASSLGTSRVEQYF
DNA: TGCGCCAGCAGCCTCGGGACTAGCCGGGTCGAGCAGTACTTC

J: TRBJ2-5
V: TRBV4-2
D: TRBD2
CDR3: CASSGMSGRAIETQYF
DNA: TGTGCCAGCAGCGGGATGAGCGGGAGGGCCATCGAGACCCAGTACTTC

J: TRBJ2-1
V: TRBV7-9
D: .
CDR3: CASSPTGTFYNEQFF
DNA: TGTGCCAGCAGCCCCACCGGGACTTTTTACAATGAGCAGTTCTTC

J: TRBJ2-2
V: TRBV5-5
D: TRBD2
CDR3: CASSLAGGTGELFF
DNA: TGTGCCAGCAGCTTGGCGGGAGGGACCGGGGAGCTGTTTTTT